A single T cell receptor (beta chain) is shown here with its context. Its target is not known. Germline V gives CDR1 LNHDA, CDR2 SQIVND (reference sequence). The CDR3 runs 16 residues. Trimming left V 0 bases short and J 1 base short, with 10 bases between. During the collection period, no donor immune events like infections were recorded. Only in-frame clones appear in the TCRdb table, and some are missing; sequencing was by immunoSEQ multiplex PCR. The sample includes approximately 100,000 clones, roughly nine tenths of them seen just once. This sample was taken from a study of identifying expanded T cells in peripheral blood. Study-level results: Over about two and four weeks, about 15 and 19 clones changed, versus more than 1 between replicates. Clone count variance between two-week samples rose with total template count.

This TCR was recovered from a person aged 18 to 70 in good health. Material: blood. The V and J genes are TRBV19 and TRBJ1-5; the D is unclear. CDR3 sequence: CASSIDPTGSNQPQHF. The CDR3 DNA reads TGTGCCAGTAGTATAGACCCGACGGGGAGCAATCAGCCCCAGCATTTT. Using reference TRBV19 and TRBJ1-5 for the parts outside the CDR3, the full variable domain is DGGITQSPKYLFRKEGQNVTLSCEQNLNHDAMYWYRQDPGQGLRLIYYSQIVNDFQKGDIAEGYSVSREKKESFPLTVTSAQKNPTAFYLCASSIDPTGSNQPQHFGDGTRLSIL.